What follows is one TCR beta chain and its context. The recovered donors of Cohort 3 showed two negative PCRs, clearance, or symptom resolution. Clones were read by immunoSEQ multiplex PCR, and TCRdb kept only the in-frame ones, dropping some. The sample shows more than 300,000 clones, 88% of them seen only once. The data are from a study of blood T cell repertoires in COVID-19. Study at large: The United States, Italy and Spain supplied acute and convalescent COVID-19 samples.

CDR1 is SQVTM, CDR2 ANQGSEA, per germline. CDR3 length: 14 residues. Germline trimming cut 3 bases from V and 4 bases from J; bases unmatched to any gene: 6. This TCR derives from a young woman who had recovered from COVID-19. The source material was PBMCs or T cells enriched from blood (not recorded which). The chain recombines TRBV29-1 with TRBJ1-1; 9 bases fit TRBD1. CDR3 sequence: CSVEVTGGLTEAFF. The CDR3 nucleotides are TGCAGCGTTGAGGTGACAGGGGGTCTCACTGAAGCTTTCTTT.